These T cell receptor beta chains were read from a single sample in a study of T cells in Graves' hyperthyroidism and ophthalmopathy. One entry per CDR3 protein, called by TCRdb with MiXCR from the multiplex PCR reads. The data contain around 350,000 distinct CDR3 sequences, 13% of them seen just once; the ten biggest clones take up over 8.5%. Specimen: blood. The receptors were gathered from a woman under 30 with Graves' hyperthyroidism. Both conserved end residues are part of each CDR3. The D gene is left open where the match is weak. For some rows the clone size is stated as once, few or many, or as a class when expanded; others skip it.

clone_size	v_call	j_call	d_call	cdr3_length	cdr3_aa	cdr3_nt
many	TRBV9	TRBJ1-2	-	15	CASSVASTGAYGYTF	TGTGCCAGCAGCGTAGCCTCCACTGGGGCCTATGGCTACACCTTC
many	TRBV25-1	TRBJ2-5	-	17	CASSEFEGRVARETQYF	TGTGCCAGCAGTGAATTCGAAGGCAGGGTGGCCAGGGAGACCCAGTACTTC
few	TRBV4-3	TRBJ1-2	-	16	CASSQDYGVGGGGYTF	TGCGCCAGCAGCCAAGATTACGGGGTCGGCGGAGGTGGCTACACCTTC
many	TRBV24-1	TRBJ1-5	-	16	CATSDGTAYSNQPQHF	TGTGCCACCAGTGATGGGACGGCTTATAGCAATCAGCCCCAGCATTTT
many	TRBV6-4	TRBJ1-6	TRBD1	14	CASSEDRDNSPLHF	TGTGCCAGCAGTGAGGACAGGGATAATTCACCCCTCCACTTT
many	TRBV10-3	TRBJ1-1	-	13	CAIRGFPGAEAFF	TGTGCCATCAGGGGATTTCCCGGGGCTGAAGCTTTCTTT
many	TRBV6-1	TRBJ1-2	-	14	CASSRGPNNYGYTF	TGTGCCAGCAGTCGGGGGCCCAATAACTATGGCTACACCTTC
many	TRBV7-2	TRBJ1-3	-	13	CASSRNSGNTIYF	TGTGCCAGCAGCCGCAACTCTGGAAACACCATATATTTT
many	TRBV27	TRBJ1-1	TRBD1	19	CASSLFPPDRGVLYTEAFF	TGTGCCAGCAGTTTATTCCCCCCGGACAGGGGAGTCTTATACACTGAAGCTTTCTTT
once	TRBV3-2	TRBJ2-7	-	16	CASSQGPQGAIYEQYF	TGTGCCAGCAGCCAAGGCCCCCAGGGGGCTATCTACGAGCAGTACTTC
many	TRBV3-1	TRBJ2-5	-	15	CASSQDLGIQETQYF	TGTGCCAGCAGCCAAGATTTGGGTATCCAAGAGACCCAGTACTTC
-	TRBV6-4	TRBJ1-2	-	13	CASSDWGVASYTF	TGTGCCAGCAGTGACTGGGGTGTTGCAAGCTACACCTTC
few	TRBV6-1	TRBJ2-3	TRBD2	15	CAGKASGRVTDTQYF	TGTGCCGGCAAGGCTAGCGGGAGGGTCACAGATACGCAGTATTTT
few	TRBV25-1	TRBJ2-1	-	15	CASSEYGGSYNEQFF	TGTGCCAGCAGTGAATATGGCGGCTCCTACAATGAGCAGTTCTTC
-	TRBV2	TRBJ2-2	TRBD1	17	CASLHEKQGAPTGELFF	TGTGCCAGCCTCCATGAAAAACAGGGGGCGCCCACCGGGGAGCTGTTTTTT
many	TRBV28	TRBJ1-1	-	15	CASSKATGWNTEAFF	TGTGCCAGCAGTAAGGCGACAGGCTGGAACACTGAAGCTTTCTTT
many	TRBV6-1	TRBJ1-6	TRBD1	16	CASRSDRGLVNSPLHF	TGTGCCAGCAGGTCGGACAGGGGGCTGGTAAATTCACCCCTCCACTTT
-	TRBV28	TRBJ2-1	-	14	CASSLGRENDEQFF	TGTGCCAGCAGTTTGGGCAGGGAGAACGATGAGCAGTTCTTC
many	TRBV28	TRBJ2-3	-	15	CASSLGGLSTDTQYF	TGTGCCAGCAGTTTAGGGGGTCTTAGCACAGATACGCAGTATTTT
many	TRBV28	TRBJ1-2	-	16	CASSPQTGNLGYGYTF	TGTGCCAGCAGTCCTCAGACAGGAAACCTAGGCTATGGCTACACCTTC
many	TRBV6-1	TRBJ1-1	TRBD1	13	CASWGQGDTEAFF	TGTGCCAGTTGGGGACAGGGGGACACTGAAGCTTTCTTT
many	TRBV20-1	TRBJ2-1	-	12	CSARADSNEQFF	TGCAGTGCTAGAGCCGACAGTAATGAGCAGTTCTTC
many	TRBV27	TRBJ1-2	-	15	CASSALGQRATGYTF	TGTGCCAGCAGTGCACTGGGGCAGAGAGCTACTGGCTACACCTTC
many	TRBV9	TRBJ1-2	-	13	CASSVGFSYGYTF	TGTGCCAGCAGCGTGGGGTTCTCCTATGGCTACACCTTC
many	TRBV18	TRBJ2-2	-	14	CASSPPPNTGELFF	TGTGCCAGCTCACCACCTCCGAACACCGGGGAGCTGTTTTTT
many	TRBV24-1	TRBJ2-1	-	11	CATSDLFEQFF	TGTGCCACCAGTGATTTGTTCGAGCAGTTCTTC
-	TRBV10-3	TRBJ2-1	-	13	CATGAFARDEQFF	TGTGCCACCGGGGCCTTCGCGAGGGATGAGCAGTTCTTC
many	TRBV13	TRBJ1-1	-	15	CASSASTEMNTEAFF	TGTGCCAGCAGCGCAAGCACAGAGATGAACACTGAAGCTTTCTTT
many	TRBV28	TRBJ2-7	TRBD1	15	CASSLGTGSKYEQYF	TGTGCCAGCAGTTTGGGGACAGGGTCGAAGTACGAGCAGTACTTC
many	TRBV7-2	TRBJ2-3	-	15	CASRQDPARADTQYF	TGTGCCAGCAGACAGGACCCGGCACGCGCAGATACGCAGTATTTT
many	TRBV12-3/TRBV12-4	TRBJ2-5	TRBD2	12	CASSPGEGTQYF	TGTGCCAGCAGTCCGGGGGAGGGCACCCAGTACTTC
-	TRBV28	TRBJ2-2	-	10	CASRGKRLFF	TGTGCCAGCAGGGGGAAGCGGCTGTTTTTT
-	TRBV5-1	TRBJ1-3	-	17	CASSLGAERSSGNTTYF	TGCGCCAGCAGCTTGGGGGCAGAAAGAAGCTCTGGAAACACCACATATTTT
many	TRBV5-1	TRBJ1-1	-	12	CASSLEGAEAFF	TGCGCCAGCAGCTTGGAGGGGGCTGAAGCTTTCTTT
-	TRBV29-1	TRBJ1-1	TRBD1	15	CSVEREGAKNTEAFF	TGCAGCGTTGAGAGAGAGGGGGCAAAGAACACTGAAGCTTTCTTT
many	TRBV5-1	TRBJ1-1	TRBD1	12	CASSRDSLEAFF	TGCGCCAGCAGCCGGGACAGTCTTGAAGCTTTCTTT
many	TRBV3-1	TRBJ2-2	-	16	CASSQDVPGEGGELFF	TGTGCCAGCAGCCAAGACGTCCCGGGGGAAGGCGGGGAGCTGTTTTTT
-	TRBV9	TRBJ1-1	-	12	CASSGEDTEAFF	TGTGCCAGCAGCGGCGAAGATACTGAAGCTTTCTTT
many	TRBV3-1	TRBJ2-3	TRBD2	16	CASSLLAGASTDTQYF	TGTGCCAGCAGCCTACTAGCGGGGGCCTCCACAGATACGCAGTATTTT
many	TRBV7-9	TRBJ2-7	-	16	CASSLGKGPLSYEQYF	TGTGCCAGCAGCTTAGGGAAGGGACCGCTTTCCTACGAGCAGTACTTC
many	TRBV15	TRBJ2-5	TRBD1	17	CATSRDLGQGGGETQYF	TGTGCCACCAGCAGAGATCTGGGACAGGGAGGGGGAGAGACCCAGTACTTC
many	TRBV20-1	TRBJ2-3	-	11	CSARQSDTQYF	TGCAGTGCTAGACAGTCAGATACGCAGTATTTT
many	TRBV20-1	TRBJ1-5	TRBD1	18	CSASSFRDRGKGSQPQHF	TGCAGTGCTTCCTCATTCCGGGACAGGGGGAAGGGGAGTCAGCCCCAGCATTTT
many	TRBV30	TRBJ1-2	TRBD1	13	CAWSRGQGEGYTF	TGTGCCTGGAGTAGAGGACAGGGGGAAGGCTACACCTTC
many	TRBV20-1	TRBJ2-7	TRBD2	14	CSARSTSGPYEQYF	TGCAGTGCTAGATCAACTAGCGGACCCTACGAGCAGTACTTC
many	TRBV11-1	TRBJ2-7	-	12	CASRQPPYEQYF	TGTGCCAGCAGACAACCCCCCTACGAGCAGTACTTC
-	TRBV9	TRBJ2-7	TRBD1	15	CASSTGGQGPLEQYF	TGTGCCAGCAGCACAGGGGGCCAGGGCCCCCTCGAGCAGTACTTC
many	TRBV10-3	TRBJ2-5	-	12	CATTEDQETQYF	TGTGCCACGACCGAGGACCAAGAGACCCAGTACTTC
many	TRBV28	TRBJ1-4	TRBD1	14	CASRSQGANEKLFF	TGTGCCAGCAGAAGCCAGGGGGCTAATGAGAAACTGTTTTTT
many	TRBV10-3	TRBJ2-3	TRBD1	15	CAIRQGSILGDTQYF	TGTGCCATCAGACAGGGGTCCATTCTTGGAGATACGCAGTATTTT
many	TRBV7-2	TRBJ2-1	-	15	CASSLLSSSYNEQFF	TGTGCCAGCAGCTTACTGTCTAGCTCCTACAATGAGCAGTTCTTC